Below, one T cell receptor (gamma chain) is given with its context. The antigen is not known. This could be a read error, since a much larger clone is one nucleotide away. Other DNA variants within this sample encode the same CDR3. TCRdb called clones from the PCR reads again using CATT. Of 7,500 to 10,000 gamma-chain clones listed, around 45% are singletons. CDR3 size: 13 residues. V lost 2 bases, J lost 0 bases, and 1 base stayed unmatched. CDR1 VTNTFY and CDR2 YDVSTARD come from the germline V gene (reference sequence). This sample was taken from a study of human gamma delta and Vdelta1 T cells. Overall study results and limits: Delta One T cells were reportedly polyclonal and broadly cytotoxic against acute myeloid leukemia.

The receptor was derived from a human donor in good health. The sequencing input was Vdelta1 gamma-delta T cells from blood grown in culture (DOT cells). The chain uses TRGV3 and TRGJ1 or TRGJ2. In nucleotides, the CDR3 is TGTGCCACCTGGGACACGAATTATTATAAGAAACTCTTT. The encoded protein is CATWDTNYYKKLF.